The present entry profiles one T cell receptor beta chain with its context. Its specific antigen is unknown. No base quality information exists; no much larger clone differs at one position. The data were taken from a study of cytomegalovirus exposure and HLA in healthy donors (TCRdb year 2017). The study in broad terms: An earlier analysis of more than 550 of the donors reported 276 Gb of sequence data and about 120 million unique TCR beta sequences obtained from approximately 180 million T cells. Genome-wide SNP genotypes for about three fifths of the 666 donors were used in a later genetic analysis, which treated that subset as a discovery cohort. The number of typed donors differed by locus: roughly 629-640 for A, B, C, DRB1 and DQB1; 522 for DQA1; approximately 600 for DPA1; and some 470 for DPB1. To decide whether each TCR beta V gene segment behaved as functional or pseudogenic, an earlier analysis of some 580 of the donors relied on high-throughput TCR beta sequencing. The study aimed to test whether cataloging public T cell receptors could reveal signatures of past pathogen exposure. A separate validation cohort of over a hundred different subjects was used in addition to the roughly 670-subject first cohort. Every discovery cohort repertoire had been produced on one sequencing platform. Among 398 genotyped donors of the cohort, an average of roughly 230,000 unique TCR beta nucleotide sequences was sequenced per donor, of which roughly 17% were non-productive. Because of strong linkage in the cohort, 5 or 6 DR-DQ haplotypes were treated as single units for association and clustering. In the later analysis, no new phenotypic data were used to find candidate immune exposures; instead, reliance was placed on TCR beta sequences and their occurrence across donors. The study profiled the T cell repertoires of under 700 subjects by immunosequencing and related them to cytomegalovirus serostatus. Donor age, sex, ethnicity and CMV serostatus were compiled together with the repertoire data. About 300 gigabases of sequencing data and 70 million to 100 million unique TCR sequences made up an early release that covered around 640 HLA-typed donors. Class I and class II HLA loci were covered by the typing at four-digit resolution. Of the approximately 370 genotyped donors, roughly 80% were placed in the genetic ancestry cluster associated with self-reported Caucasian donors. High-throughput TCR immunosequencing, statistical association of individual TCRs with disease status, and machine learning were combined to predict cytomegalovirus infection status. In a later analysis, previously published TCR beta repertoires from 670 or so donors were re-analyzed and high-resolution HLA genotyping was added so that TCR occurrence patterns could be studied. Broad study findings and their caveats: HLA typing was unavailable for some donors at each locus, so association tests used only the typed subset. Correlated functional status among segregating V segments might be attributable to linkage disequilibrium, but an unknown experimental factor could not be ruled out. At a false discovery rate of 0.05, a later analysis linked about 16,000 TCR beta sequences to specific HLA alleles. Presence/absence analyses assumed roughly uniform sequencing depth across donors, an assumption that may not hold. Broadly in line with IMGT annotations, most TCR beta V segments showed up in productive rearrangements about 87% or about 30% of the time in an earlier analysis of several hundred of the donors. The cohort was sequenced for TCR beta chains only, and without alpha or paired-chain data the features that could be detected were limited. Most TCR sequences were observed very rarely across donors, whereas some public TCRs were present in many individuals. According to a later analysis, parvovirus B19, influenza, CMV and Epstein-Barr virus appeared linked to several top co-occurrence clusters. A further reported finding was that TCR beta sequences accurately predicted the HLA-A and HLA-B alleles for most subjects in the first cohort. When HLA alleles, especially DR and DQ, strongly co-occurred, attributing TCR associations to individual alleles was difficult. It was suggested by the authors that the approach could potentially be generalized to other disease states and immunological phenotypes. The study listed 150 to 200 TCR beta chains as associated with cytomegalovirus. V-gene and J-gene trimming of TCR beta chains was associated with a missense DCLRE1C variant in a later genetic analysis, and the association was replicated in an independent cohort. Because counts were too low, 15 or so rarely observed V segments, including chromosome 9 orphons, were excluded from the earlier analysis of several hundred of the donors. A later analysis found that HLA-associated TCR beta chains were more clonally expanded and had lower generation probabilities than equally common non-associated chains. A cluster of highly shared sequence variants was judged likely to represent a technical artifact of the sequencing pipeline. Most CMV-associated TCR beta chains appeared to be HLA-restricted in a later analysis, and the HLA associations seemed to be driven largely by CMV exposure. A few of the identified cytomegalovirus-associated TCR beta chains were confirmed in vitro to be specific for cytomegalovirus antigens. In a later analysis, the rate of TCR association differed among HLA loci, with DRB1 alleles having the most associated TCRs and HLA-C alleles having the fewest. In both the original and validation cohorts, the classifier was reported to diagnose cytomegalovirus status with high specificity and sensitivity. Immune exposure information for the cohort was limited to CMV serostatus. Some IMGT-functional V segments, including TRBV6-2 and TRBV6-3, could not be told apart with the 87-base-pair reads, so those segments were excluded. A later genetic analysis reported fewer N-insertions in productive TCRs among donors in an Asian-associated ancestry cluster than the roughly 700-donor mean.

In total, just over 650 healthy bone marrow donors made up the cohort. All cohort members were sampled while nominally healthy, although unrecorded immune exposures were likely present. The donor was CMV seronegative and belonged to the group of 352 seronegative cohort members. Each donor provided a peripheral blood sample, and peripheral blood mononuclear cells were used for TCR beta sequencing. Genomic DNA was extracted from the blood cell samples with the Qiagen DNeasy Blood Extraction Kit. Libraries were prepared through the immunoSEQ multiplex PCR assay. A mixture of 60 forward primers for TCR Vbeta segments and 13 reverse primers for TCR Jbeta segments was used in the multiplex PCR. The CDR3 region of rearranged TCR beta genes was amplified from genomic DNA by a multiplex PCR assay. Amplified TCR beta libraries were sequenced as 87-base-pair reads on the Illumina HiSeq System. Turning to the authors' computational methods: A later analysis tallied tens of millions of unique TCR beta chains across the 666 repertoires, and approximately 11 million of those chains were shared by two or more donors. Raw reads were error-corrected and collapsed into unique sequences with a nearest-neighbor algorithm that merged closely related sequences to remove PCR and sequencing errors. V, D and J gene segments were assigned by aligning CDR3 sequences to IMGT reference sequences. For a sequence to be retained, a match of at least six nucleotides to both a V gene segment and a J gene segment was required. A rearrangement counted as productive if the CDR3 had no stop codons and remained in frame with V and J, and every other rearrangement counted as non-productive. Following IMGT convention, CDR3 was defined as the stretch from the second conserved V-encoded cysteine to the conserved J-encoded phenylalanine. The earlier analysis of 550 to 650 of the donors excluded any sequence lacking an unambiguous match to a single V gene segment. An earlier analysis of fewer than 750 of the donors called V segments functional above 56.7% productive rearrangements and segregating when the between-donor standard deviation exceeded 5%. A statistical classification framework was built to diagnose cytomegalovirus status from the catalog of TCR beta chain sequences. V and J gene assignment, in a later analysis, came from comparing TCR nucleotide sequences with IMGT/GENE-DB human TR gene sequences. A later analysis assigned CDR3 sequences and most-parsimonious VDJ recombination scenarios with the TCRdist pipeline. In a later analysis, every TCR beta chain was defined by the combination of its CDR3 amino acid sequence and its V-gene family, and reads without a unique V-gene family were dropped. To address suspected cross-contamination and a sequencing artifact, a later analysis removed 592 highly shared, low-generation-probability nucleotide sequences. For each public chain, a later analysis derived a clonal expansion index from normalized ranks of inferred template counts within each repertoire. Generation probabilities in a later analysis came from a VDJ recombination model fitted to out-of-frame rearrangements, and those results were checked against IGoR. In a later analysis, hypergeometric tests were used to score TCR-TCR, TCR-HLA and TCR-CMV co-occurrence, with a repertoire-size bias correction applied to TCR pairs. To estimate false discovery rates, a later analysis permuted the HLA or CMV assignments 20 times. In a later analysis, co-occurring TCRs were grouped using DBSCAN, with TCRdist sequence similarity added in when clustering inside HLA-allele-positive subsets. Repertoires with fewer than 30,000 or more than 120,000 public chains were left out of co-occurrence clustering, as were about five repertoires with anomalous nucleotide sharing. TCRdb took over this immuneACCESS table, retaining in-frame rearrangements with V and J assigned. Such tables are incomplete; in checked studies, under half of the missing clones stem from an unresolved V gene, and the remainder is unexplained. The V and J calls and the clone size are those of that table, but D and trimming were determined from the DNA. For this sample there are about 200,000 clones; approximately 82% appear just once. The ten most abundant clones make up approximately 3.8% of the sample.

CDR1 SGDLS and CDR2 YYNGEE were looked up in the germline V gene. The cysteine opens and the phenylalanine closes a CDR3 of 17 amino acids. Only the CDR3 region is kept as DNA, spanning 51 bases read in frame from base 1. For this chain, trimming is 4 bases at the V end and 2 bases at the J end, and the number of junction bases without a gene match is 13. This clonotype was sampled from a male donor in good health and CMV-seronegative. Material for sequencing was PBMCs. The chain was built from TRBV9 and TRBJ2-3, with 7 middle bases fitting TRBD1. The CDR3 region has the sequence CASSLDRESLNTDTQYF. The sequenced DNA: TGTGCCAGCAGCCTCGACAGGGAGTCACTGAACACAGATACGCAGTATTTT.